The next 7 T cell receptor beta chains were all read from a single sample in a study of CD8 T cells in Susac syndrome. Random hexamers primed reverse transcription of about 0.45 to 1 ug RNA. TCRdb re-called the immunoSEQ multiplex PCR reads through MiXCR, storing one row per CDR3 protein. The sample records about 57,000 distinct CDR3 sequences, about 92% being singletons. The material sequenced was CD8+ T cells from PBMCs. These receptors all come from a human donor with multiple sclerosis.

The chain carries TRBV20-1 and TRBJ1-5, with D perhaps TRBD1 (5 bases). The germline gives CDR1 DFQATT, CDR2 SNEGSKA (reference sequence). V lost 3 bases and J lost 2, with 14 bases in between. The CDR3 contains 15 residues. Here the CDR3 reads CSASTPGGGNQPQHF. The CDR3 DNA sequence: TGCAGTGCTAGTACGCCCGGGGGAGGCAATCAGCCCCAGCATTTT.

The CDR3 protein is CASSFRGTDKAFF. Here the CDR3 DNA reads TGTGCCAGCAGCTTTCGGGGGACTGATAAAGCTTTCTTT. The V and J genes are TRBV7-9 and TRBJ1-1; tentative D call: TRBD1 (5 bases). Deletions cut 3 bases from V and 9 bases from J, with 14 bases between. The CDR3 spans 13 residues. Germline V lookup: CDR1 SEHNR, CDR2 FQNEAQ (reference sequence).

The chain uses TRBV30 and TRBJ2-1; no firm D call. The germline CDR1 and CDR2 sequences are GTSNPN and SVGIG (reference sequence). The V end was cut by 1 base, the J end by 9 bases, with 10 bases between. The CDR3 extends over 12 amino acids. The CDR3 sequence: CAWSALDGEQFF. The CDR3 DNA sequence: TGTGCCTGGAGTGCTTTGGATGGTGAGCAGTTCTTC.

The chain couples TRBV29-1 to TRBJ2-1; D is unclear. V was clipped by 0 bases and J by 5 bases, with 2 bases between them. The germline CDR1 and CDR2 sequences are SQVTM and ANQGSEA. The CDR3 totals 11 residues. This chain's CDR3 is CSVEENNEQFF. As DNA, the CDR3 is TGCAGCGTTGAAGAGAACAATGAGCAGTTCTTC.

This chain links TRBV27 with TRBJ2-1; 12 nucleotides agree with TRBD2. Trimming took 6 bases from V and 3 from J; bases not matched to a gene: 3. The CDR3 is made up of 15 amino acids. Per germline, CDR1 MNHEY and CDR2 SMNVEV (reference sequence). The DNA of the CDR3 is TGTGCCAGCAGGCCGGGACTAGCGGGCTACAATGAGCAGTTCTTC. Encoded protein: CASRPGLAGYNEQFF.

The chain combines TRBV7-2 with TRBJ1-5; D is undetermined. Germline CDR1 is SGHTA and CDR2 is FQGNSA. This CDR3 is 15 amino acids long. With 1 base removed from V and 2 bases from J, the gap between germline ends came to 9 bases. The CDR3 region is CASSLDRSGNQPQHF. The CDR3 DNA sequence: TGTGCCAGCAGCTTAGATCGGTCGGGCAATCAGCCCCAGCATTTT.

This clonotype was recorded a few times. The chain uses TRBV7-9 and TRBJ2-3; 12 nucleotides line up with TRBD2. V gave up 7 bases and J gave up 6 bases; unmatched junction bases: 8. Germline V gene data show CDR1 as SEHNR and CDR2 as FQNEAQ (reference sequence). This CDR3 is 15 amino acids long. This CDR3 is CASNPSGGAPDTQYF. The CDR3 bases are TGTGCCAGCAACCCTAGCGGGGGGGCACCGGATACGCAGTATTTT.